Below, 27 T cell receptor beta chains from the same sample are listed, as sequenced in a study of T cells in Graves' hyperthyroidism and ophthalmopathy. The source material, RNA transcripts, was used to amplify TCR beta CDR3 regions. The TCR CDR3 first-round RT-PCR relied on the HTBI primer set. TCRdb re-called the multiplex PCR reads with MiXCR, one entry per CDR3 protein. In the table there are hundreds of thousands of distinct CDR3 sequences, around 38% of which are singletons. The sequencing sample was made of blood. The receptor set was obtained from a man between 18 and 29 years old with Graves' hyperthyroidism.

This clonotype was picked up many times. This chain joins TRBV2 and TRBJ1-2; tentatively, D is TRBD1 (6 bases). CDR3 size: 15 residues. The germline V gene has CDR1 SNHLY and CDR2 FYNNEI. Trimming shortened V by 8 bases and J by 4 bases, and 20 bases separated the two germline ends. CDR3 nucleotides: TGTGCCAGCGGGGATGGACAGTCGGCGGGCTATGGCTACACCTTC. Protein sequence: CASGDGQSAGYGYTF.

The CDR3 region has the DNA TGTGCCAGCAGCAATAAGGACAGGGGCTACGAGCAGTACTTC. Encoded protein: CASSNKDRGYEQYF. V usage is TRBV25-1 and J usage is TRBJ2-7; 9 bases are a match to TRBD1. In germline, CDR1 is MGHDK, CDR2 SYGVNS. The V segment lost 6 bases and the J segment 3 bases; nucleotides outside the gene matches: 6. CDR3 length: 14 residues.

This clonotype was counted many times. The CDR3, as DNA: TGCAGCGTTACGGGACGGATGAACGGGGACACTGAAGCTTTCTTT. This gives the protein CSVTGRMNGDTEAFF. The chain recombines TRBV29-1 with TRBJ1-1; perhaps TRBD1 as D (5 bases). Trimming stripped 5 bases from V and 3 bases from J, with 19 bases between. Per the germline V gene, CDR1 is SQVTM and CDR2 is ANQGSEA. This CDR3 contains 15 residues. Together with reference TRBV29-1 and TRBJ1-1, the CDR3 gives the full variable domain: SAVISQKPSRDICQRGTSLTIQCQVDSQVTMMFWYRQQPGQSLTLIATANQGSEATYESGFVIDKFPISRPNLTFSTLTVSNMSPEDSSIYLCSVTGRMNGDTEAFFGQGTRLTVV.

This clonotype was seen a handful of times. The chain carries TRBV7-9 and TRBJ1-3; D remains ambiguous. The V end was cut by 2 bases, the J end by 0 bases, with 5 bases between. The CDR3 has 14 residues. Per the germline V gene, CDR1 is SEHNR and CDR2 is FQNEAQ (reference sequence). CDR3 in amino acids: CASSLLNSGNTIYF. CDR3 nucleotide sequence: TGTGCCAGCAGCTTACTTAACTCTGGAAACACCATATATTTT.

The table lists this clonotype with a few counts. The chain combines TRBV6-1 with TRBJ1-5; D is unclear. In germline, CDR1 is MNHNS, CDR2 SASEGT. The ends were cut back, 3 bases at V and 7 bases at J, with 16 bases in the middle. This CDR3 contains 15 residues. The CDR3 loop is CASSDPPPWGQPQHF. The CDR3 bases are TGTGCCAGCAGTGATCCTCCGCCCTGGGGACAGCCCCAGCATTTT.

The sample holds a few counts of this clonotype. The V gene is TRBV12-3 or TRBV12-4, the J gene TRBJ1-5; 8 bases line up with TRBD1. The CDR3 sequence is 15 residues long. V was clipped by 7 bases and J by 7 bases; unmatched bases: 12. CDR3 protein: CASTPPAGGGQPQHF. CDR3 DNA sequence: TGTGCCAGCACCCCTCCGGCAGGGGGCGGACAGCCCCAGCATTTT.

The V call is TRBV11-1, the J call TRBJ2-7; D not resolved. The CDR3 spans 13 residues. The V end lost 8 bases, the J end lost 7 bases, and 18 bases lay between the germline ends. CDR1 is SGHAT, CDR2 FQDESV, per germline (reference sequence). CDR3 DNA sequence: TGTGCCAGCTGCGACATGGGGAAGAGGGAGCAGTACTTC. Amino acid sequence: CASCDMGKREQYF.

Concerning this clonotype itself: It may be a read error: a sequence one base away is much more abundant. The genes are TRBV20-1 and TRBJ1-2, with D unclear. The CDR3 is 13 amino acids. V was pared by 0 bases and J by 2 bases, with 7 bases between. CDR1 and CDR2 from the germline V gene are DFQATT and SNEGSKA (reference sequence). The CDR3 DNA is TGCAGTGCTAGAGATCCGGGGAACTATGGCTACACCTTC. The encoded protein is CSARDPGNYGYTF.

The V and J genes are TRBV7-3 and TRBJ2-2, with D possibly TRBD1 on 5 matching bases. From germline, CDR1 is SGHTA and CDR2 FQGTGA. This CDR3 comprises 15 residues. The V end lost 0 bases, the J end lost 5 bases, and 10 bases lay between the germline ends. The CDR3 DNA sequence: TGTGCCAGCAGCTTAACAGGGGAAGGGACCGGGGAGCTGTTTTTT. It specifies CASSLTGEGTGELFF.

The table lists this clonotype with a count of one. One junction end does not reproduce the germline sequence, and a read error may be involved. The chain recombines TRBV7-9 with TRBJ1-1; D not certain. This CDR3 region has 15 residues. The germline CDR1 and CDR2 sequences are SEHNR and FQNEAQ (reference sequence). CDR3 sequence reads: CASSQDEGRGTEAFF. The CDR3 nucleotides are TGCGCCAGCAGCCAAGATGAGGGAAGAGGCACTGAAGCTTTCTTT.

The gene calls are TRBV20-1 and TRBJ1-5; 7 nucleotides agree with TRBD1. The CDR3 extends over 14 amino acids. Looked up from germline, CDR1 is DFQATT and CDR2 is SNEGSKA (reference sequence). V lost 5 bases and J lost 5; bases outside the gene matches: 9. The CDR3 bases are TGCAGTGCTTGTTCCGACAGGGAATATCAGCCCCAGCATTTT. Protein: CSACSDREYQPQHF.

The chain is built from TRBV2 and TRBJ2-7; tentatively, D is TRBD2 (6 bases). The CDR3 loop spans 14 amino acids. The ends were cut back, 8 bases at V and 3 bases at J, with 17 bases in the middle. Germline V lookup: CDR1 SNHLY, CDR2 FYNNEI. Here the CDR3 reads CASSVGGADYEQYF. The CDR3 DNA is TGTGCCAGCTCTGTGGGAGGAGCAGACTACGAGCAGTACTTC. Using reference TRBV2 and TRBJ2-7 for the parts outside the CDR3, the full variable domain is EPEVTQTPSHQVTQMGQEVILRCVPISNHLYFYWYRQILGQKVEFLVSFYNNEISEKSEIFDDQFSVERPDGSNFTLKIRSTKLEDSAMYFCASSVGGADYEQYFGPGTRLTVT.

This clonotype showed up just a few times. V and J are TRBV11-2 and TRBJ2-5; D is uncertain. V was pared by 5 bases and J by 0 bases, with 7 bases between. The CDR3 has 13 amino acids. The germline V gene has CDR1 SGHAT and CDR2 FQNNGV. The DNA of the CDR3 is TGTGCCAGCAGCCTTGATCACCAAGAGACCCAGTACTTC. It yields the protein CASSLDHQETQYF.

This clonotype was counted only a few times. The V gene is TRBV7-9, the J gene TRBJ2-7; D not resolved. The last part of the DNA fits TRBJ2-1 better; the J call may be wrong. The CDR3 runs 12 residues. Germline lookup yields CDR1 SEHNR and CDR2 FQNEAQ (reference sequence). CDR3 in DNA: TGTGCCAGCAGCTTAGCGCAAGTTGAGCAGTTCTTC. Amino acid sequence: CASSLAQVEQFF.

This clonotype was counted a single time. The chain recombines TRBV2 with TRBJ1-5, with TRBD1 as a possible D gene (5 bases). This CDR3 is 10 amino acids long. Looked up from germline, CDR1 is SNHLY and CDR2 is FYNNEI. V gave up 6 bases and J gave up 13 bases, with 10 bases separating them. The CDR3 region has the DNA TGTGCCAGCAGGAGGCGGACACAGCATTTT. Protein sequence: CASRRRTQHF.

This clonotype was detected many times. J is TRBJ1-1 and V is TRBV5-4; no clear D. Per the germline V gene, CDR1 is SGHNT and CDR2 is YYREEE (reference sequence). The CDR3 is made up of 13 amino acids. Trimming took off 0 bases at V and 7 bases at J, with 10 bases between the two ends. CDR3 in amino acids: CASSLAEGDEAFF. For the CDR3, the DNA is TGTGCCAGCAGCTTGGCTGAGGGTGATGAAGCTTTCTTT.

The chain has TRBV24-1 and TRBJ1-1; the D is unclear. Germline V lookup: CDR1 KGHDR, CDR2 SFDVKD. The CDR3 is 10 amino acids. Trimming shortened V by 4 bases and J by 8 bases, and 4 bases separated the two germline ends. The CDR3 here is CATSEWEAFF. Written as DNA, the CDR3 is TGTGCCACCAGTGAGTGGGAAGCTTTCTTT.

The chain recombines TRBV29-1 with TRBJ2-2, with D perhaps matching TRBD1 (6 bases). Germline lookup yields CDR1 SQVTM and CDR2 ANQGSEA. CDR3 size: 12 residues. V lost 6 bases and J 6 bases, leaving 11 bases between the germline ends. The CDR3 coding sequence is TGCAGCGTCGACAGGTCCGCCGGGGAGCTGTTTTTT. Amino acid sequence: CSVDRSAGELFF.

This clonotype showed up many times. The chain links TRBV7-9 to TRBJ2-6; no clear D gene. There are 15 residues in the CDR3. V lost 4 bases, J lost 0 bases, and 7 bases lay in between. Germline V gene data show CDR1 as SEHNR and CDR2 as FQNEAQ (reference sequence). For the CDR3, the DNA is TGTGCCAGCAGCTCATCATACTCTGGGGCCAACGTCCTGACTTTC. Translation gives CASSSSYSGANVLTF.

This clonotype was seen many times. The rearrangement links TRBV24-1 to TRBJ2-2; D not resolved. Trimming stripped 4 bases from V and 2 bases from J, with 7 bases between. Germline CDR1 reads KGHDR; CDR2 reads SFDVKD. The CDR3 runs to 14 residues. CDR3 sequence reads: CATSETENTGELFF. CDR3 DNA sequence: TGTGCCACCAGTGAGACCGAAAACACCGGGGAGCTGTTTTTT.

This sequence joins TRBV7-2 and TRBJ2-7; D uncertain. This CDR3 comprises 15 residues. Germline V gene sequence: CDR1 SGHTA, CDR2 FQGNSA. V gave up 6 bases and J gave up 3 bases, with 18 bases separating them. Here the CDR3 reads CASSLSPGSIYEQYF. The CDR3, as DNA: TGTGCCAGCAGTTTAAGCCCAGGTTCCATCTACGAGCAGTACTTC.

This chain joins TRBV2 and TRBJ2-7, with TRBD2 matching 11 bases. Germline V gives CDR1 SNHLY, CDR2 FYNNEI. CDR3 length: 15 residues. V shed 3 bases, J shed 3 bases, and the junction held 4 bases outside the gene matches. CDR3 protein: CASSETSGVVYEQYF. CDR3 DNA sequence: TGTGCCAGCAGTGAGACTAGCGGGGTGGTCTACGAGCAGTACTTC.

The chain recombines TRBV29-1 with TRBJ2-1, with 8 bases lining up with TRBD2. J lost 5 bases, V lost 7 bases, and 4 bases had no gene match. There are 12 residues in the CDR3. Germline V gives CDR1 SQVTM, CDR2 ANQGSEA. This CDR3 reads CSGGLADNEQFF. In nucleotides, the CDR3 is TGCAGCGGCGGACTAGCCGACAATGAGCAGTTCTTC.

CDR3 sequence (DNA): TGTGCCAGCGTTGAAGGGGGACGAAGGACCGGGGAGCTGTTTTTT. The encoded protein is CASVEGGRRTGELFF. The rearrangement joins TRBV2 to TRBJ2-2; D might be TRBD1 (6 bases). Trimming pared 8 bases from V and 5 bases from J, leaving 18 bases between. Germline V gives CDR1 SNHLY, CDR2 FYNNEI. This CDR3 is 15 amino acids long.

This clonotype was detected only a few times. V gene TRBV2 combines with J gene TRBJ2-5; 8 positions agree with TRBD2. In germline, CDR1 is SNHLY, CDR2 FYNNEI. Trimming removed 5 bases from V and 5 bases from J; junction bases left unmatched: 10. The CDR3 length is 15 residues. The CDR3 spells CASSREGLRGETQYF. The CDR3 DNA sequence: TGTGCCAGCAGTCGGGAGGGACTCAGAGGGGAGACCCAGTACTTC.

As regards this clonotype: One end of the junction varies from germline; a read error may be responsible. This sequence joins TRBV7-9 and TRBJ1-2, with D unclear. CDR1 and CDR2 from the germline V gene are SEHNR and FQNEAQ (reference sequence). The CDR3 consists of 13 residues. CDR3 residues: CVSSSDGNYGYTF. Written as DNA, the CDR3 is TGTGTCAGCAGCAGCGACGGCAACTATGGCTACACCTTC.

This clonotype was picked up many times. V gene TRBV13 combines with J gene TRBJ2-7, with TRBD1 identical over 7 bases. Germline CDR1 is PRHDT and CDR2 is FYEKMQ (reference sequence). The V gene end was trimmed by 0 bases and the J gene end by 3 bases; junction bases not matched to a gene: 2. The length of the CDR3 is 14 residues. The CDR3, as DNA: TGTGCCAGCAGCTTAGGACAGGGGTACTACGAGCAGTACTTC. Protein: CASSLGQGYYEQYF.